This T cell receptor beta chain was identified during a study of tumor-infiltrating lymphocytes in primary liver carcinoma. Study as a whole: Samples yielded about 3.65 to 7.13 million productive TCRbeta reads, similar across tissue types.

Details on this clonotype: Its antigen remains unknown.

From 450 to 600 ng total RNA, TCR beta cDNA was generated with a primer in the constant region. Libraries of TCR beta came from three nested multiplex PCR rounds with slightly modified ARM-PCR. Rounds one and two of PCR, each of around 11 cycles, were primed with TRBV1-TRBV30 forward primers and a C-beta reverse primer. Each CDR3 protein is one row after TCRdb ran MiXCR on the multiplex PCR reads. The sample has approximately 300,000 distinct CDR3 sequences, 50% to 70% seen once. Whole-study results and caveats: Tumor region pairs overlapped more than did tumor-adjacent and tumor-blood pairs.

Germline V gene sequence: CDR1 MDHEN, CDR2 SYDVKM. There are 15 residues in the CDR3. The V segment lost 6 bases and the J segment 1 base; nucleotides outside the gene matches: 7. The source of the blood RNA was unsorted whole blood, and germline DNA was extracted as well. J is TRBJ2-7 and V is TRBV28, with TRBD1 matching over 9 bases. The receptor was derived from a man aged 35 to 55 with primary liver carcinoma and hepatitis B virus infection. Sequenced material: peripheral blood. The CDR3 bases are TGTGCCAGCAGCAACAGGGGGCTGATATCCTACGAGCAGTACTTC. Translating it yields CASSNRGLISYEQYF.